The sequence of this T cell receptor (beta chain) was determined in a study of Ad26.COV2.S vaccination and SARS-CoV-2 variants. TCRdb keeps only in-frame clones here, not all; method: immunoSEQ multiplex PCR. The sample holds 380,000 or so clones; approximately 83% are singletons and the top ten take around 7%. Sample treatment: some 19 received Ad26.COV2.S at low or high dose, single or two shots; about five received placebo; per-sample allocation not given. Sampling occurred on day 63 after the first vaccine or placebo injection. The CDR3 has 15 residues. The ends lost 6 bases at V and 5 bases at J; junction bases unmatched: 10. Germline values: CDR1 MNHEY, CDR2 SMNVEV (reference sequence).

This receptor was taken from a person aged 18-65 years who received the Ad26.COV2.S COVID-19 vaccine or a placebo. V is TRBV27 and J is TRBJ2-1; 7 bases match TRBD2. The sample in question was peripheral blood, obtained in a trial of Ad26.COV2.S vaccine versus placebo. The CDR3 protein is CASRPRTSRHNEQFF. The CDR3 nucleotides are TGTGCCAGCAGACCCCGGACTAGTAGACACAATGAGCAGTTCTTC.